The 30 T cell receptor beta chains listed next were all sequenced from one sample in a study of blood T cell repertoires in COVID-19. Measured with immunoSEQ multiplex PCR; TCRdb has only the in-frame clones, and not every one. The table lists about 180,000 clones, about 90% of them singletons. Sequencing was performed on PBMCs or T cells enriched from blood (not recorded which). All receptors come from a human donor with acute COVID-19. The donor label of this sample is uncertain.

The CDR3 here is CAWTGQGGGTPLHF. In DNA form, the CDR3 reads TGTGCCTGGACGGGACAGGGGGGGGGAACACCCCTCCACTTT. The rearrangement joins TRBV30 to TRBJ1-6; 11 bases map to TRBD1. Germline V CDR1 and CDR2: GTSNPN, SVGIG (reference sequence). The CDR3 consists of 14 residues. The trim removed 4 bases at V and 11 bases at J, leaving 7 bases unmatched.

This sequence joins TRBV30 and TRBJ2-5; 7 bases are a match to TRBD2. CDR3 length: 13 residues. V lost 5 bases and J lost 4; bases outside the gene matches: 7. The germline V gene encodes CDR1 GTSNPN and CDR2 SVGIG (reference sequence). CDR3 DNA: TGTGCCTGGGATCTAGCGGCCGGAGAGACCCAGTACTTC. Its protein product is CAWDLAAGETQYF. The full variable domain, its missing parts supplied by reference TRBV30 and TRBJ2-5, is SQTIHQWPATLVQPVGSPLSLECTVEGTSNPNLYWYRQAAGRGLQLLFYSVGIGQISSEVPQNLSASRPQDRQFILSSKKLLLSDSGFYLCAWDLAAGETQYFGPGTRLLVL.

The chain couples TRBV6-5 to TRBJ1-2; D unresolved. The germline gives CDR1 MNHEY, CDR2 SVGAGI. With 4 bases removed from V and 9 bases from J, the gap between germline ends came to 18 bases. CDR3 length: 14 amino acids. In nucleotides, the CDR3 is TGTGCCAGCAGTTCAAGGACGGCGGGTGAAAGCTACACCTTC. Protein product: CASSSRTAGESYTF.

The chain uses TRBV7-8 and TRBJ2-1; TRBD2 aligns across 9 bases. The CDR3 sequence is 16 residues long. The germline V gene has CDR1 SGHVS and CDR2 FQNEAQ. J gave up 8 bases and V 1 base, and 9 bases lay outside the gene matches. CDR3 sequence: CASSLGFGGGADEQFF. The CDR3, as DNA: TGTGCCAGCAGCTTAGGCTTCGGCGGGGGGGCCGATGAGCAGTTCTTC.

This chain uses TRBV3-1 (or the pseudogene TRBV3-2) with TRBJ1-1; 8 nucleotides match TRBD1. Germline V gives CDR1 LGHDT, CDR2 YNNKEL (reference sequence). V trimming: 4 bases; J trimming: 4 bases; junction bases outside the gene matches: 11. The CDR3 length is 16 residues. The CDR3 sequence is CASSLRTGTLGTEAFF. As DNA, the CDR3 is TGTGCCAGCAGCCTTAGGACAGGGACCTTAGGCACTGAAGCTTTCTTT.

The V gene is TRBV11-2, the J gene TRBJ1-2, with TRBD1 matching 7 bases. Germline CDR1 reads SGHAT; CDR2 reads FQNNGV. J gave up 7 bases and V 1 base, and 9 bases lay outside the gene matches. The CDR3 has 15 residues. The DNA for the CDR3 is TGTGCCAGCAGCTTAGTGGGACAGCAAGGGTCTGGCTACACCTTC. Translating it yields CASSLVGQQGSGYTF.

V and J are TRBV7-9 and TRBJ2-2, with a possible D match to TRBD2 (5 bases). CDR1 is SEHNR, CDR2 FQNEAQ, per germline (reference sequence). V was shortened by 4 bases and J by 1 base, with 7 bases between the two germline ends. The CDR3 extends over 14 amino acids. The CDR3 loop is CASSSGLNTGELFF. The CDR3 DNA follows: TGTGCCAGCAGCTCGGGATTGAACACCGGGGAGCTGTTTTTT.

The gene calls are TRBV6-1 and TRBJ1-4; D unclear. Deletions cut 1 base from V and 10 bases from J, with 10 bases between. The germline V gene has CDR1 MNHNS and CDR2 SASEGT. This CDR3 is 13 amino acids long. The CDR3 nucleotides read TGTGCCAGCAGTGAAGTTATCGGAGGAAAACTGTTTTTT. Its translation is CASSEVIGGKLFF.

This chain links TRBV9 with TRBJ2-7, with 9 bases aligning to TRBD1. Germline V gene data show CDR1 as SGDLS and CDR2 as YYNGEE. CDR3 length: 15 amino acids. V dropped 2 bases and J dropped 5; count of bases not matched to a gene: 8. CDR3 sequence: CASSVGGTGNHEQYF. CDR3 sequence (DNA): TGTGCCAGCAGCGTTGGCGGGACAGGGAACCACGAGCAGTACTTC.

The chain carries TRBV6-2 or TRBV6-3 and TRBJ1-5; 7 nucleotides agree with TRBD1. The germline V gene has CDR1 MNHEY and CDR2 SVGEGT. V was clipped by 5 bases and J by 7 bases; unmatched bases: 2. The CDR3 runs to 12 residues. CDR3 bases: TGTGCCAGCAGTCCCAGGGGGCAGCCCCAGCATTTT. Translating it yields CASSPRGQPQHF.

The J gene is TRBJ1-1, the V gene TRBV18; perhaps TRBD1 as D (5 bases). V lost 6 bases to trimming and J lost 6 bases, with 14 bases between them. Per germline, CDR1 KGHSH and CDR2 LQKENI. The CDR3 runs to 13 residues. For the CDR3, the DNA is TGTGCCAGCTCGAGGGCGGGGGTAGCTGAAGCTTTCTTT. Its translation is CASSRAGVAEAFF.

This clone has only a few counts. The V gene is TRBV18, the J gene TRBJ1-1; no clear D gene. Germline V gives CDR1 KGHSH, CDR2 LQKENI. The ends were cut back, 3 bases at V and 6 bases at J, with 11 bases in the middle. This CDR3 region has 13 residues. CDR3 region: CASSPRQAAEAFF. CDR3 sequence (DNA): TGTGCCAGCTCACCCCGACAAGCCGCTGAAGCTTTCTTT. The full variable domain, with the rest looked up from reference TRBV18 and TRBJ1-1, is NAGVMQNPRHLVRRRGQEARLRCSPMKGHSHVYWYRQLPEEGLKFMVYLQKENIIDESGMPKERFSAEFPKEGPSILRIQQVVRGDSAAYFCASSPRQAAEAFFGQGTRLTVV.

The chain carries TRBV18 and TRBJ1-6; D is unclear. Trimming took off 3 bases at V and 0 bases at J, with 6 bases between the two ends. CDR3 length equals 15 residues. Germline CDR1 reads KGHSH; CDR2 reads LQKENI. The CDR3 DNA reads as TGTGCCAGCTCACCGGAGAGCTCCTATAATTCACCCCTCCACTTT. It is translated as CASSPESSYNSPLHF.

This clone was detected only once. V is TRBV28 and J is TRBJ2-7, with a tentative D call TRBD2 (5 bases). The length of the CDR3 is 14 residues. Between the trimmed V and J ends, which lost 4 bases and 2 bases, there was a span of 12 bases. Germline CDR1 is MDHEN and CDR2 is SYDVKM. The CDR3 protein is CASSSPGLPYEQYF. The CDR3 DNA follows: TGTGCCAGCAGTTCACCAGGACTCCCCTACGAGCAGTACTTC.

The chain uses TRBV4-1 and TRBJ2-7; D gene ambiguous. Trimming removed 0 bases from V and 3 bases from J, with 12 bases in between. Germline assignment: CDR1 MGHRA and CDR2 YSYEKL. This CDR3 region has 15 residues. In DNA, the CDR3 is TGCGCCAGCAGCCAAGATCCGGGTAGAAGCTACGAGCAGTACTTC. This sequence encodes CASSQDPGRSYEQYF.

About this clone: Different DNA sequences within this sample yield the same CDR3. The genes are TRBV19 and TRBJ1-5; the D gene is possibly TRBD1 (6 bases). The V gene's germline CDR1 is LNHDA and CDR2 SQIVND (reference sequence). Trimming left V 4 bases short and J 2 bases short, with 9 bases between. The CDR3 extends over 14 amino acids. For the CDR3, the DNA is TGTGCCAGTAGTACGACAGGCGGCAATCAGCCCCAGCATTTT. Its protein product is CASSTTGGNQPQHF.

The chain links TRBV4-1 to TRBJ1-5, with 7 bases matching TRBD1. Germline loops: CDR1 MGHRA, CDR2 YSYEKL. The CDR3 consists of 15 residues. The ends lost 3 bases at V and 3 bases at J; junction bases unmatched: 5. The CDR3 here is CASSQVTGVNQPQHF. In nucleotides, the CDR3 is TGCGCCAGCAGCCAGGTCACAGGGGTCAATCAGCCCCAGCATTTT.

The chain combines TRBV9 with TRBJ1-4; D unresolved. V was cut by 3 bases and J by 6 bases, with 15 bases left in between. Germline V gene sequence: CDR1 SGDLS, CDR2 YYNGEE. CDR3 length: 15 amino acids. The DNA of the CDR3 is TGTGCCAGCAGCGCCAGCGGACGGTCGTATGAAAAACTGTTTTTT. The encoded protein is CASSASGRSYEKLFF. Drawing the rest from reference TRBV9 and TRBJ1-4, the complete variable domain is DSGVTQTPKHLITATGQRVTLRCSPRSGDLSVYWYQQSLDQGLQFLIQYYNGEERAKGNILERFSAQQFPDLHSELNLSSLELGDSALYFCASSASGRSYEKLFFGSGTQLSVL.

The chain carries TRBV12-3 or TRBV12-4 and TRBJ1-2; 7 nucleotides match TRBD1. The trim removed 7 bases at V and 8 bases at J, leaving 10 bases unmatched. This CDR3 contains 13 residues. CDR3 in DNA: TGTGCCAGCAACGATTGGACAGGTCTGGGCTACACCTTC. This gives the protein CASNDWTGLGYTF.

This clone appeared a single time. The J gene is TRBJ2-3, the V gene TRBV9, with 8 bases aligning to TRBD2. This CDR3 comprises 14 residues. Unmatched junction bases numbered 3, after V lost 2 bases and J lost 4 bases. Germline values: CDR1 SGDLS, CDR2 YYNGEE. The CDR3 DNA reads as TGTGCCAGCAGCGTCGGGGGGGCGGCAGATACGCAGTATTTT. It encodes CASSVGGAADTQYF. The variable domain in full, completed from reference TRBV9 and TRBJ2-3, reads DSGVTQTPKHLITATGQRVTLRCSPRSGDLSVYWYQQSLDQGLQFLIQYYNGEERAKGNILERFSAQQFPDLHSELNLSSLELGDSALYFCASSVGGAADTQYFGPGTRLTVL.

V is TRBV5-8 and J is TRBJ2-2; 11 bases are shared with TRBD1. CDR1 SGHTS and CDR2 YDEGEE come from the germline V gene. This CDR3 contains 15 residues. V shed 3 bases, J shed 10 bases, and the junction held 8 bases outside the gene matches. DNA of the CDR3: TGTGCCAGCAGCTCGGGACAGGGGGGCACGAAGGAGCTGTTTTTT. Its protein product is CASSSGQGGTKELFF.

The V and J genes are TRBV19 and TRBJ2-3, with 7 bases aligning to TRBD1. V trimming: 5 bases; J trimming: 5 bases; junction bases outside the gene matches: 7. The length of the CDR3 is 14 residues. CDR1 and CDR2 (germline): LNHDA, SQIVND (reference sequence). CDR3 DNA sequence: TGTGCCAGTAGTGATCTACAGGGGCTAGATACGCAGTATTTT. This gives the protein CASSDLQGLDTQYF.

V usage is TRBV6-5 and J usage is TRBJ1-2; D uncertain. This CDR3 contains 13 residues. The germline V gene encodes CDR1 MNHEY and CDR2 SVGAGI. V lost 6 bases, J lost 5 bases, and 13 bases lay in between. Here the CDR3 reads CASRLGPSYGYTF. The CDR3 DNA sequence: TGTGCCAGCAGACTAGGTCCCTCATATGGCTACACCTTC.

The chain joins TRBV5-1 to TRBJ2-1; 10 bases agree with TRBD1. The CDR3 consists of 15 residues. The J segment lost 5 bases and the V segment lost 5 bases, leaving 7 bases of the junction unmatched. The germline gives CDR1 SGHRS, CDR2 YFSETQ. CDR3 loop: CASSPPGQGNNEQFF. The CDR3 DNA reads as TGCGCCAGCAGTCCCCCGGGACAGGGGAACAATGAGCAGTTCTTC.

This clone was seen only once. The chain is built from TRBV18 and TRBJ1-2; D possibly corresponds to TRBD1 (5 bases). CDR1 is KGHSH, CDR2 LQKENI, per germline. The CDR3 length is 14 residues. Trimming pared 4 bases from V and 9 bases from J, leaving 18 bases between. CDR3 DNA: TGTGCCAGCTCACTGTCGGCGGGGCTTGGTAGCTACACCTTC. It is translated as CASSLSAGLGSYTF.

In DNA, the CDR3 is TGTGCCAGCAGCACAAGGGGGGGTTCCCAGGAGCCCCAGCATTTT. Residues: CASSTRGGSQEPQHF. V gene TRBV9 combines with J gene TRBJ1-5; D perhaps matches TRBD1 (6 bases). Germline V lookup: CDR1 SGDLS, CDR2 YYNGEE. This CDR3 is 15 amino acids long. Trimming shortened V by 4 bases and J by 8 bases, and 19 bases separated the two germline ends.

The V gene is TRBV5-1, the J gene TRBJ2-3; 14 positions match TRBD2. V gave up 0 bases and J gave up 6 bases; unmatched junction bases: 6. Germline V gene sequence: CDR1 SGHRS, CDR2 YFSETQ. There are 17 residues in the CDR3. In DNA form, the CDR3 reads TGCGCCAGCAGCTTGGCCGGAGGACTAGCGGGGGGTGATACGCAGTATTTT. It specifies CASSLAGGLAGGDTQYF.

The chain has TRBV5-1 and TRBJ1-1; 12 positions match TRBD1. The V gene's germline CDR1 is SGHRS and CDR2 YFSETQ. This CDR3 is built from 18 residues. Unmatched junction bases numbered 8, after V lost 0 bases and J lost 2 bases. Written as DNA, the CDR3 is TGCGCCAGCAGCTTGGCCGGGACAGGGGGCGTCCGTAACACTGAAGCTTTCTTT. Protein: CASSLAGTGGVRNTEAFF.

This chain joins TRBV7-9 and TRBJ1-4, with D tentatively TRBD1 (6 bases). This CDR3 contains 14 residues. V dropped 5 bases and J dropped 8 bases, with 15 bases sitting between them. CDR1 and CDR2 from the germline V gene are SEHNR and FQNEAQ (reference sequence). The CDR3 here is CASSPRTVGEKLFF. DNA of the CDR3: TGTGCCAGCAGCCCCCGGACAGTCGGCGAAAAACTGTTTTTT.

The CDR3 DNA is TGCGCCAGCAGCCAAGGTAGCGGGGGGGCTCTGGACACAGATACGCAGTATTTT. This codes for CASSQGSGGALDTDTQYF. The rearrangement uses TRBV4-3 and TRBJ2-3; 11 bases line up with TRBD2. The CDR3 runs 18 residues. Losses at the gene ends were 1 base for V and 2 bases for J; bases not matched to a gene: 8. Germline V CDR1 and CDR2: LGHNA, YSLEER.